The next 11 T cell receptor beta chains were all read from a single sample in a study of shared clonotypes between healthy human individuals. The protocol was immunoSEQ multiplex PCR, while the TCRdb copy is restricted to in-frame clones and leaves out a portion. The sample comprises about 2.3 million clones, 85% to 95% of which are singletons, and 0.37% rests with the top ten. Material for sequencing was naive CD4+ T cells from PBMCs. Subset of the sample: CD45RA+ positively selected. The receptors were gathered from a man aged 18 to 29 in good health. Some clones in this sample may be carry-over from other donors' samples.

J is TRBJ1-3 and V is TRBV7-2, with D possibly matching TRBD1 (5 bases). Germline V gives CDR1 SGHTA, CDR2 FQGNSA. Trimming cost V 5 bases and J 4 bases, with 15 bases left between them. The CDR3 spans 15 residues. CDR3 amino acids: CASSAHGTAGNTIYF. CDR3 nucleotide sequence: TGTGCCAGCAGCGCACACGGGACCGCAGGAAACACCATATATTTT.

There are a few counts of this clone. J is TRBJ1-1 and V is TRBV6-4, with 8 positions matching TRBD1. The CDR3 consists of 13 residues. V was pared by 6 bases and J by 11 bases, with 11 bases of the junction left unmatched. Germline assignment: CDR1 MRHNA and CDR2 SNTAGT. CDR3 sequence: CASRPTGGAMAFF. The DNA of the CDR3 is TGTGCCAGCAGACCCACAGGGGGGGCGATGGCTTTCTTT.

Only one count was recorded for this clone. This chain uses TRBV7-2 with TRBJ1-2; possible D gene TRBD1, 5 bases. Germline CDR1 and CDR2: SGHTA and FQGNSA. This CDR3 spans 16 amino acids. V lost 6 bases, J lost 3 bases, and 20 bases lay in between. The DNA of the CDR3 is TGTGCCAGCAGTCTGAAGGCGGGGCCTAGAGACTATGGCTACACCTTC. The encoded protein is CASSLKAGPRDYGYTF.

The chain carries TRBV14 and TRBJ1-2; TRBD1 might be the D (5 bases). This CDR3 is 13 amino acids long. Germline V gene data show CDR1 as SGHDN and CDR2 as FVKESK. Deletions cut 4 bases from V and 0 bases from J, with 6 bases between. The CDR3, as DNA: TGTGCCAGCAGCCCGACAGCTAACTATGGCTACACCTTC. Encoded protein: CASSPTANYGYTF.

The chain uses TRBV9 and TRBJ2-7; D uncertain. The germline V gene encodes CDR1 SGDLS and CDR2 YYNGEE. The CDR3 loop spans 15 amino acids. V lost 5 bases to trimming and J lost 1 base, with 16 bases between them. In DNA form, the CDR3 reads TGTGCCAGCAGTCCGTTCGCCTCTGCTTCCTACGAGCAGTACTTC. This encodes CASSPFASASYEQYF.

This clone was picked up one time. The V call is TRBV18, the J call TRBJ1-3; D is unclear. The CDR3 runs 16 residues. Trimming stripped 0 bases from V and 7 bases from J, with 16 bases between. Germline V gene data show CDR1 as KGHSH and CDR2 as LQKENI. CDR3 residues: CASSPPVSVDWNTIYF. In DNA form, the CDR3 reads TGTGCCAGCTCACCACCGGTTTCGGTAGATTGGAACACCATATATTTT.

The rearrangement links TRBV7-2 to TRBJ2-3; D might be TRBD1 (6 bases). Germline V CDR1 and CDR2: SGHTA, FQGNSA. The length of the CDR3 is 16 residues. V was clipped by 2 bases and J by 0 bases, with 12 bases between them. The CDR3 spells CASSLRAGASTDTQYF. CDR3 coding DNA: TGTGCCAGCAGCTTAAGGGCAGGGGCCAGCACAGATACGCAGTATTTT.

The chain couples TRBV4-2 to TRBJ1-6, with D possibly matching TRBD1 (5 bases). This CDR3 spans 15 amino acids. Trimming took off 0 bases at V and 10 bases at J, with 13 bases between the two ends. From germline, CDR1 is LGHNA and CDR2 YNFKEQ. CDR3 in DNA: TGTGCCAGCAGCCAAGATGGGGACTACCGGTCACCCCTCCACTTT. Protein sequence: CASSQDGDYRSPLHF.

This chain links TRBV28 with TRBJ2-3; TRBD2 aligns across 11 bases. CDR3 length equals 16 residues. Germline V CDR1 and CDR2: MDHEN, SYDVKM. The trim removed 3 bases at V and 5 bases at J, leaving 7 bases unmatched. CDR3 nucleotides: TGTGCCAGCAGTTTGTGGGGACTAGCGGCGGGAGATACGCAGTATTTT. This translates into CASSLWGLAAGDTQYF.

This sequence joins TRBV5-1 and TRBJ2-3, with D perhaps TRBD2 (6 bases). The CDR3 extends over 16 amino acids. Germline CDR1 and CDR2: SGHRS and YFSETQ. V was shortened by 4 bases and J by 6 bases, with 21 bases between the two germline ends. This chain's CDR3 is CASSGRVGGLVDTQYF. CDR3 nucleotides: TGCGCCAGCAGCGGAAGGGTTGGGGGACTTGTGGATACGCAGTATTTT.

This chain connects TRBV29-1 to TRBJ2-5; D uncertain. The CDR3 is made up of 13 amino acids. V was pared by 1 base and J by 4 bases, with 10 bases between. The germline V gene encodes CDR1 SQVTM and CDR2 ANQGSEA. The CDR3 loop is CSVEAPGRETQYF. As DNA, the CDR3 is TGCAGCGTTGAAGCCCCCGGTAGAGAGACCCAGTACTTC.